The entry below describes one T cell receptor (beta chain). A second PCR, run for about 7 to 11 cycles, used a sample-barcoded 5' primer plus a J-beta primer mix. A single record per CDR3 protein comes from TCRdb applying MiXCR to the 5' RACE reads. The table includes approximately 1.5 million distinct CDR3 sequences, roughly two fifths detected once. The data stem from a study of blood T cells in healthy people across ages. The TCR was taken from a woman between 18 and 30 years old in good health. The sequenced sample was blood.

Here the CDR3 reads CASSVSTGSYGYTF. For the CDR3, the DNA is TGTGCCAGCAGTGTTTCGACAGGAAGCTATGGCTACACCTTC. This chain uses TRBV12-3 or TRBV12-4 with TRBJ1-2, with D perhaps TRBD1 (6 bases). V was trimmed by 5 bases and J by 4 bases, leaving 14 bases between them. The CDR3 contains 14 residues.